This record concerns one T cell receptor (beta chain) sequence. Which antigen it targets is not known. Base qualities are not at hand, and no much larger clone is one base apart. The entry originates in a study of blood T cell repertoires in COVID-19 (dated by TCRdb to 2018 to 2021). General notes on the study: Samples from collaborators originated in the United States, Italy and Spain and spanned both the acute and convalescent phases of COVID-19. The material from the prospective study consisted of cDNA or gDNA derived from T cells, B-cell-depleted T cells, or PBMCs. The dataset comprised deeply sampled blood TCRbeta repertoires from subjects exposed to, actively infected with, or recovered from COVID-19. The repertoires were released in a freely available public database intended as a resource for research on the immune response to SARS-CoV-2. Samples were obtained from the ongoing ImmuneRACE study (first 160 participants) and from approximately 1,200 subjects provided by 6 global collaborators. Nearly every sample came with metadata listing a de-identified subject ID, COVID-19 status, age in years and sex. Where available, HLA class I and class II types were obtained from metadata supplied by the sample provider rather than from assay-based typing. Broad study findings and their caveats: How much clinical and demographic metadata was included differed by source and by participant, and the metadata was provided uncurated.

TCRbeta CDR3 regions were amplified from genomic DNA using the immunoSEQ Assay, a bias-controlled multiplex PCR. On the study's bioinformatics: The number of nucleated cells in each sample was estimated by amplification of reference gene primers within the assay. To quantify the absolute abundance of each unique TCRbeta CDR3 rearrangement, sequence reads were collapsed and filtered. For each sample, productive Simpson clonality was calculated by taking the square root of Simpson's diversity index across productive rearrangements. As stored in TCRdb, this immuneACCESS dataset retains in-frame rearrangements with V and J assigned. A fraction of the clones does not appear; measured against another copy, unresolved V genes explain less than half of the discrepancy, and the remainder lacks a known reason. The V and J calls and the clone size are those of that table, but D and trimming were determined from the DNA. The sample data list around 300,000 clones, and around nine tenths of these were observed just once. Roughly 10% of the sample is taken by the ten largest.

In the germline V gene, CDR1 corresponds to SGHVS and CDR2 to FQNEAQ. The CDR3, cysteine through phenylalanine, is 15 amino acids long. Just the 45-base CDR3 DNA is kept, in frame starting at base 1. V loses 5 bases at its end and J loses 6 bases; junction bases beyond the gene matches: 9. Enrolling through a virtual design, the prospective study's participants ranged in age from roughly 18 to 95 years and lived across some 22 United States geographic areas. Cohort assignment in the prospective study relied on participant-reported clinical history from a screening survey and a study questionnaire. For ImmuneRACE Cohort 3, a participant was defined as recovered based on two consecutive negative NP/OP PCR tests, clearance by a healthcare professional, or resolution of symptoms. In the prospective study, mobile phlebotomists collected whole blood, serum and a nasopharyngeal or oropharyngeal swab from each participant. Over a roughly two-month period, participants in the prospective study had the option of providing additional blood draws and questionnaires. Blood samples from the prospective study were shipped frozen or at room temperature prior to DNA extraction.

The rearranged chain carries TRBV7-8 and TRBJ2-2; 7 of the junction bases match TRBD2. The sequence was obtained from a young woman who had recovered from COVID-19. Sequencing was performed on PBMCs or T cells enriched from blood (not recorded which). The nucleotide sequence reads TGTGCCAGCAGCCAAACAGCGGGATATCCCGGGGAGCTGTTTTTT. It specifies CASSQTAGYPGELFF.